The 7 T cell receptor beta chains in this list originate from one sample, sequenced in a study of blood T cells in healthy people across ages. A second roughly 6 to 12 cycle PCR used barcoded and J-beta primers. TCRdb re-derived calls from the 5' RACE reads in MiXCR, one entry per CDR3 protein. The repertoire includes 650,000 to 1,000,000 distinct CDR3 sequences, about 34% of them detected once, and 10% to 15% sits in the top ten. Sequenced input: blood. All receptors derive from a man aged 18 to 30 in good health.

This clonotype was seen more than once but under ten times. This rearrangement joins TRBV7-3 to TRBJ1-2, with TRBD1 identical over 7 bases. Trimming at V came to 3 bases and at J to 4 bases, leaving 8 bases not matched to a gene. Germline CDR1 is SGHTA and CDR2 is FQGTGA. CDR3 length: 15 amino acids. The CDR3 DNA follows: TGTGCCAGCAGCTTCGTCCGGGACAGTAGCTATGGCTACACCTTC. Its protein product is CASSFVRDSSYGYTF.

This clonotype was counted ten times or more. The V gene is TRBV29-1, the J gene TRBJ2-5, with 9 bases fitting TRBD1. V was clipped by 1 base and J by 5 bases; unmatched bases: 8. The CDR3 spans 15 residues. Germline CDR1 is SQVTM and CDR2 is ANQGSEA. For the CDR3, the DNA is TGCAGCGTTGAAGGGACAGGGGAAGTAGCGGAGACCCAGTACTTC. This codes for CSVEGTGEVAETQYF.

The genes are TRBV7-2 and TRBJ1-2; 8 bases are shared with TRBD1. Germline CDR1 is SGHTA and CDR2 is FQGNSA. With 1 base clipped from V and 5 bases from J, the junction kept 6 bases outside the gene matches. There are 15 residues in the CDR3. For the CDR3, the DNA is TGTGCCAGCAGCTTAGTGGCAGGGGGCGATTATGGCTACACCTTC. Residues: CASSLVAGGDYGYTF.

In the case of this clonotype: A read error may be the cause here, since a much bigger clone is one base away. This sequence joins TRBV4-3 and TRBJ1-2, with D uncertain. The CDR3 has 13 amino acids. Looked up from germline, CDR1 is LGHNA and CDR2 is YSLEER. CDR3 in amino acids: CAGSQDRDYGYTF. The CDR3 coding sequence is TGCGCCGGCAGCCAAGACCGAGACTATGGCTACACCTTC.

Comment on this clonotype: This may be a read error: a much more frequent sequence differs by one nucleotide. The V call is TRBV20-1, the J call TRBJ2-5, with TRBD2 identical over 9 bases. The V gene's germline CDR1 is DFQATT and CDR2 SNEGSKA (reference sequence). This CDR3 spans 17 amino acids. The DNA of the CDR3 is TGCGGTGCTAGAGATTATGGAGCGGGGGGTCTCCAAGAGACCCAGTACTTC. Its protein is CGARDYGAGGLQETQYF.

Concerning this clonotype: A much larger clone is a single base away; this may be a read error. V is TRBV20-1 and J is TRBJ1-5, with no clear D. The CDR3 runs to 13 residues. CDR1 and CDR2 (germline): DFQATT, SNEGSKA (reference sequence). CDR3 bases: TGCAGTGCTAGAGGGTACAGCAATCGGCCCCAGCATTTT. Its translation: CSARGYSNRPQHF.

In this sample, this clonotype turned up many times. The V call is TRBV10-3, the J call TRBJ2-5; D is undetermined. V gave up 0 bases and J gave up 2 bases, with 10 bases separating them. This CDR3 contains 15 residues. Germline CDR1 and CDR2: ENHRY and SYGVKD. The chain's CDR3 is CAISESTRSQETQYF. The CDR3 nucleotides are TGTGCCATCAGTGAGTCGACTCGCAGTCAAGAGACCCAGTACTTC.